Sequencing of this T cell receptor (beta chain) was carried out in a study of blood T cell repertoires in COVID-19. Background on the study: Whether acute or convalescent, the COVID-19 samples came from the United States, Italy and Spain.

Original handling: Quantification of nucleated cells was approximated via reference gene primer amplification. The assay was immunoSEQ multiplex PCR, and TCRdb's table has in-frame clones only and misses some. Clone size and V and J calls were adopted from that table, with D and trimming inferred from the DNA. This sample has around 29,000 clones, with roughly 90% found just once. Looked up from germline, CDR1 is SGHRS and CDR2 is YFSETQ. The V gene end was trimmed by 1 base and the J gene end by 5 bases; junction bases not matched to a gene: 12. The CDR3 runs 18 residues. The sequence came from a human donor with active COVID-19. The donor label of this sample is uncertain. The chain is built from TRBV5-1 and TRBJ2-5, with TRBD2 identical over 12 bases. The source material was peripheral blood. CDR3 nucleotides: TGCGCCAGCAGCTTGAAGGTCGCTAGCGGGGGGGCCCCCGAGACCCAGTACTTC. It is translated as CASSLKVASGGAPETQYF.